Detailed here is one TCR beta chain. This CDR3 has 12 amino acids. V dropped 10 bases and J dropped 2; count of bases not matched to a gene: 3. The germline V gene has CDR1 MNHEY and CDR2 SVGAGI. Produced via immunoSEQ multiplex PCR; TCRdb's table is partial and in-frame only. The sample lists about 200,000 clones; more than 80% were seen once. This entry comes from a study of blood T cell repertoires in COVID-19. Study summary: The origin of the acute and convalescent COVID-19 samples was the United States, Italy and Spain.

All enrollees were roughly 18 to 89 years old and from fewer than 30 US areas. This clonotype was obtained from a woman younger than 30 who had recovered from COVID-19. Sequencing input: PBMCs or T cells enriched from blood (not recorded which). V is TRBV6-5 and J is TRBJ2-5, with TRBD1 matching over 8 bases. The CDR3 loop reads CATWTGQETQYF. CDR3 DNA: TGTGCCACCTGGACAGGGCAAGAGACCCAGTACTTC.